This T cell receptor beta chain came from a study of T cells after yellow fever vaccination. In its sample, this clonotype was seen a few times. Its cognate antigen is unknown. Whole-study results and caveats: Only a minor proportion of clonotypes was detected across both CD4 and CD8 compartments.

It was through 5'RACE template switching that TCR cDNA was made, with a universal primer site and UMIs added. Using its own MiXCR run on the 5' RACE reads, TCRdb lists one record per CDR3 protein. The table records hundreds of thousands of distinct CDR3 sequences, 15% to 20% of them present only once. The sequence derives from a man aged 25-45 years who received the YFV17D yellow fever vaccine. Sample: PBMCs, taken 15 days after the yellow fever booster vaccination.

DNA for the CDR3: TGCAGCGGAAAGACAGACGTCGAGCAGTACTTC. The encoded protein is CSGKTDVEQYF. The rearrangement joins TRBV20-1 to TRBJ2-7; tentatively, D is TRBD1 (5 bases). Germline values: CDR1 DFQATT, CDR2 SNEGSKA (reference sequence). The CDR3 length is 11 residues.